The sequence of this T cell receptor beta chain was determined in a study of T-cell reconstitution after alpha-beta-depleted transplantation in children (TCRdb year 2016). In the study overall: Using TCR repertoire profiling, the study quantitatively followed how T-cell immune reconstitution unfolded in children after TCRalphabeta/CD19-depleted allogeneic hematopoietic cell transplantation. The paper as a whole reports these results and caveats: About two months after transplant, the apparently early recovery of alphabetaT-cell counts reportedly depended on just several hundred clones that had expanded rapidly and came from non-depleted graft cells. Over subsequent months, a decline in hyperexpanded clone frequencies was noted, and after one year, T-cell counts and TCRbeta diversity were mostly ascribed to newly produced T cells. The high TCRbeta diversity at day 60 in some patients was ascribed to recipient T cells and intrathymic progenitors that had survived conditioning.

The table lists this clonotype with a few counts. There is no known antigen for this receptor. No qualities accompany the bases; no much larger clone lies one base away. The treatment or condition label on this specimen signifies: allogeneic hematopoietic cell transplantation with graft depleted of TCRalphabeta T cells and CD19 B cells. Transplant recipients were children who received TCRalphabeta/CD19-depleted allogeneic hematopoietic cell grafts. From cysteine to phenylalanine, the CDR3 is 15 amino acids long. Just CDR3 DNA is preserved here, 45 bases in frame from base 1. Ends trimmed: V by 2 bases, J by 3 bases; bases unmatched to a gene: 6. As encoded in the germline V gene (reference sequence), CDR1 is LGHDT while CDR2 is YNNKEL. The library came from PCR. Sequencing was carried out with an Illumina HiSeq 2500. Molecular barcoding was employed in the preparation of TCR libraries, with unique molecular identifiers being used to normalize TCRbeta repertoire quantification. TCRdb trimmed the raw reads at Q25, called clones with MiXCR and kept productive beta chains. Rows are unified per CDR3 protein, each entry keeping the most common DNA and genes. This sample has approximately 210,000 distinct CDR3 sequences in its table, and under 20% of those were observed once. Around two fifths of the sample is held by the ten biggest clonotypes.

The chain employs TRBV3-1 and TRBJ1-1; TRBD1 aligns with 7 central bases. The sequencing here drew on PBMCs, mostly from graft donor cells, taken 360 days after TCRalphabeta/CD19-depleted stem cell transplant. The clonotype originates from a male patient between 2 and 9 years old who had a stem cell transplant for acute lymphoblastic leukemia, so the T cells may come from the graft donor. This receptor carries the CDR3 CASSQLSGGHTEAFF. The nucleotide sequence is given as TGTGCCAGCAGCCAACTTTCAGGGGGACACACTGAAGCTTTCTTT.